This TCR beta chain was captured in a study of blood T cell repertoires in COVID-19. The protocol was immunoSEQ multiplex PCR, while the TCRdb copy is restricted to in-frame clones and leaves out a portion. The sample includes 290,000 or so clones, nearly 90% of them seen just once. Cohort placement rested on clinical history that participants reported themselves. The TCR originated in a woman aged 18-30 years with acute COVID-19. Material for sequencing was PBMCs or T cells enriched from blood (not recorded which).

CDR3 DNA: TGTGCCACCAGCCCCCGACTAGCGGCCTACAATGAGCAGTTCTTC. Translation gives CATSPRLAAYNEQFF. J is TRBJ2-1 and V is TRBV15, with TRBD2 matching 9 bases. With 5 bases clipped from V and 2 bases from J, the junction kept 4 bases outside the gene matches. Germline V gives CDR1 LNHNV, CDR2 YYDKDF (reference sequence). The CDR3 runs 15 residues.